One and the same sample provided the 16 T cell receptor beta chains below, sequenced in a study of blood T cell repertoires in COVID-19. The protocol was immunoSEQ multiplex PCR, while the TCRdb copy is restricted to in-frame clones and leaves out a portion. The table has about 170,000 clones, around 80% seen once. The sample taken for sequencing was PBMCs or T cells enriched from blood (not recorded which). The source of these receptors is a woman between 45 and 65 years old in a cohort exposed to, infected with or recovered from COVID-19 (not recorded which).

This chain uses TRBV4-2 with TRBJ1-4; unclear D gene. The length of the CDR3 is 12 residues. V shed 0 bases and J shed 8 bases, with 4 bases lying between them. The germline CDR1 and CDR2 sequences are LGHNA and YNFKEQ. CDR3 sequence (DNA): TGTGCCAGCAGCCAAGATCGGGAAAAACTGTTTTTT. This translates into CASSQDREKLFF.

Written as DNA, the CDR3 is TGTGCCAGCAGCTTACTCTACTCTACCTATACCCGGGAGACCCAGTACTTC. Translation: CASSLLYSTYTRETQYF. The chain recombines TRBV11-2 with TRBJ2-5; D gene ambiguous. The CDR3 sequence is 17 residues long. V shed 2 bases and J shed 5 bases, with 21 bases lying between them. CDR1 and CDR2 from the germline V gene are SGHAT and FQNNGV. Complete variable domain (other parts from reference TRBV11-2 and TRBJ2-5): EAGVAQSPRYKIIEKRQSVAFWCNPISGHATLYWYQQILGQGPKLLIQFQNNGVVDDSQLPKDRFSAERLKGVDSTLKIQPAKLEDSAVYLCASSLLYSTYTRETQYFGPGTRLLVL.

The chain has TRBV7-2 and TRBJ2-2; 7 bases are shared with TRBD1. The V segment lost 5 bases and the J segment 6 bases; nucleotides outside the gene matches: 9. Germline V lookup: CDR1 SGHTA, CDR2 FQGNSA. This CDR3 has 15 amino acids. The CDR3 coding sequence is TGTGCCAGCAGCACCCAGACAGGGTCCTCCGGGGAGCTGTTTTTT. It specifies CASSTQTGSSGELFF. The whole variable domain, remainder taken from reference TRBV7-2 and TRBJ2-2, is GAGVSQSPSNKVTEKGKDVELRCDPISGHTALYWYRQSLGQGLEFLIYFQGNSAPDKSGLPSDRFSAERTGGSVSTLTIQRTQQEDSAVYLCASSTQTGSSGELFFGEGSRLTVL.

The chain has TRBV2 and TRBJ2-3; D might be TRBD1 (6 bases). Trimming removed 4 bases from V and 1 base from J, with 12 bases in between. This CDR3 comprises 15 residues. CDR1 SNHLY and CDR2 FYNNEI come from the germline V gene. Here the CDR3 reads CASSVGQSRTDTQYF. The CDR3, as DNA: TGTGCCAGCAGTGTCGGACAGTCCCGCACAGATACGCAGTATTTT. The full variable domain, its missing parts supplied by reference TRBV2 and TRBJ2-3, is EPEVTQTPSHQVTQMGQEVILRCVPISNHLYFYWYRQILGQKVEFLVSFYNNEISEKSEIFDDQFSVERPDGSNFTLKIRSTKLEDSAMYFCASSVGQSRTDTQYFGPGTRLTVL.

The genes are TRBV5-1 and TRBJ1-1; D not resolved. The CDR3 contains 14 residues. Germline V gene sequence: CDR1 SGHRS, CDR2 YFSETQ. The germline V and J ends were trimmed by 2 bases and 1 base, with 9 bases remaining between them. The CDR3 DNA sequence: TGCGCCAGCAGCTTACGGTCCGAGAACACTGAAGCTTTCTTT. This gives the protein CASSLRSENTEAFF. The whole variable domain, remainder taken from reference TRBV5-1 and TRBJ1-1, is KAGVTQTPRYLIKTRGQQVTLSCSPISGHRSVSWYQQTPGQGLQFLFEYFSETQRNKGNFPGRFSGRQFSNSRSEMNVSTLELGDSALYLCASSLRSENTEAFFGQGTRLTVV.

This clone was picked up one time. The chain recombines TRBV20-1 with TRBJ1-5, with 11 bases identical to TRBD1. The CDR3 length is 16 residues. The germline V gene has CDR1 DFQATT and CDR2 SNEGSKA (reference sequence). Trimming removed 3 bases from V and 4 bases from J; junction bases left unmatched: 8. The CDR3 nucleotides are TGCAGTGCTAGTCCCCTTGGACAGGGGGCAAATCAGCCCCAGCATTTT. This translates into CSASPLGQGANQPQHF.

V gene TRBV28 combines with J gene TRBJ2-5; 10 nucleotides match TRBD1. V was clipped by 5 bases and J by 3 bases; unmatched bases: 9. The CDR3 contains 16 residues. The germline gives CDR1 MDHEN, CDR2 SYDVKM. DNA for the CDR3: TGTGCCAGCAGTGTTTCACCGGGACAGGGGAAAGAGACCCAGTACTTC. Protein product: CASSVSPGQGKETQYF.

This chain joins TRBV19 and TRBJ2-1; 7 bases map to TRBD2. Germline loops: CDR1 LNHDA, CDR2 SQIVND (reference sequence). Trimming at V came to 0 bases and at J to 4 bases, leaving 9 bases not matched to a gene. This CDR3 contains 17 residues. CDR3 sequence (DNA): TGTGCCAGTAGTATAGATAGGGCGGGGGAACATTACAATGAGCAGTTCTTC. Its protein product is CASSIDRAGEHYNEQFF.

This chain uses TRBV19 with TRBJ2-2, with 7 positions matching TRBD1. The trim removed 5 bases at V and 0 bases at J, leaving 6 bases unmatched. The germline gives CDR1 LNHDA, CDR2 SQIVND (reference sequence). CDR3 length equals 16 residues. The CDR3: CASSPRTGANTGELFF. The CDR3 nucleotides read TGTGCCAGTAGTCCAAGGACAGGTGCGAACACCGGGGAGCTGTTTTTT.

The gene calls are TRBV15 and TRBJ1-4, with a weak D call TRBD1 (6 bases). The germline CDR1 and CDR2 sequences are LNHNV and YYDKDF (reference sequence). The CDR3 is made up of 15 amino acids. V lost 6 bases, J lost 1 base, and 12 bases lay in between. DNA of the CDR3: TGTGCCACCAGTAGGACAGCGCTAACTAATGAAAAACTGTTTTTT. It encodes CATSRTALTNEKLFF. The full variable domain, in which reference TRBV15 and TRBJ1-4 provide the parts outside the CDR3, is DAMVIQNPRYQVTQFGKPVTLSCSQTLNHNVMYWYQQKSSQAPKLLFHYYDKDFNNEADTPDNFQSRRPNTSFCFLDIRSPGLGDTAMYLCATSRTALTNEKLFFGSGTQLSVL.

The chain employs TRBV5-4 and TRBJ2-5; D not certain. The CDR3 loop spans 13 amino acids. CDR1 is SGHNT, CDR2 YYREEE, per germline (reference sequence). Trimming removed 5 bases from V and 2 bases from J, with 10 bases in between. This CDR3 is CASSFDWQETQYF. CDR3 coding DNA: TGTGCCAGCAGTTTTGACTGGCAAGAGACCCAGTACTTC.

V is TRBV2 and J is TRBJ2-7; TRBD1 aligns across 7 bases. This CDR3 contains 13 residues. CDR1 SNHLY and CDR2 FYNNEI come from the germline V gene. J gave up 2 bases and V 7 bases, and 5 bases lay outside the gene matches. The CDR3 spells CASIPGQTYEQYF. Here the CDR3 DNA reads TGTGCCAGCATTCCGGGACAGACCTACGAGCAGTACTTC.

The rearrangement joins TRBV7-2 to TRBJ1-1; a possible D gene is TRBD1 (5 bases). Germline lookup yields CDR1 SGHTA and CDR2 FQGNSA. V dropped 5 bases and J dropped 4 bases, with 14 bases sitting between them. This CDR3 contains 14 residues. The CDR3 DNA sequence: TGTGCCAGCAGCCGGGTGGGGGGATCCACTGAAGCTTTCTTT. Residues: CASSRVGGSTEAFF. Variable domain in full (rest from reference TRBV7-2 and TRBJ1-1): GAGVSQSPSNKVTEKGKDVELRCDPISGHTALYWYRQSLGQGLEFLIYFQGNSAPDKSGLPSDRFSAERTGGSVSTLTIQRTQQEDSAVYLCASSRVGGSTEAFFGQGTRLTVV.

The chain combines TRBV3-1 (or the pseudogene TRBV3-2) with TRBJ2-7; 11 bases map to TRBD2. The V gene's germline CDR1 is LGHDT and CDR2 YNNKEL (reference sequence). The CDR3 sequence is 16 residues long. Losses at the gene ends were 4 bases for V and 7 bases for J; bases not matched to a gene: 12. The CDR3 is CASSPTLAGERVEQYF. The CDR3 DNA reads as TGTGCCAGCAGCCCTACACTAGCGGGAGAGCGTGTTGAGCAGTACTTC.

The chain links TRBV11-2 to TRBJ2-3, with TRBD2 as a possible D gene (6 bases). The CDR3 totals 15 residues. Trimming took off 5 bases at V and 1 base at J, with 13 bases between the two ends. From germline, CDR1 is SGHAT and CDR2 FQNNGV. CDR3 residues: CASSGGGARTDTQYF. In nucleotides, the CDR3 is TGTGCCAGCAGCGGCGGCGGGGCGCGCACAGATACGCAGTATTTT.

V usage is TRBV10-2 and J usage is TRBJ1-5; D perhaps matches TRBD1 (6 bases). Deletions cut 0 bases from V and 3 bases from J, with 12 bases between. The CDR3 has 16 residues. CDR1 and CDR2 (germline): WSHSY, SAAADI. Here the CDR3 DNA reads TGCGCCAGCAGTGAGTCAAGGACAGCTTTCAATCAGCCCCAGCATTTT. Translating it yields CASSESRTAFNQPQHF.